What follows are 23 T cell receptor beta chains derived from one specimen sequenced in a study of T-cell memory formation after mild COVID-19. TCRdb reprocessed the 5' RACE reads via MiXCR and lists one record per CDR3 protein. The profile shows about 210,000 distinct CDR3 sequences, about 11% of them singletons. The material sequenced was PBMCs or a T cell subset sorted from them (not recorded which). The receptors were sampled from a man younger than 35 who had mild COVID-19 (a few samples of this study predate the infection). Cell type and time point are not known.

The chain has TRBV5-1 and TRBJ1-1, with 8 bases fitting TRBD1. Germline V gives CDR1 SGHRS, CDR2 YFSETQ. This CDR3 has 12 amino acids. V trimming: 4 bases; J trimming: 11 bases; junction bases outside the gene matches: 7. CDR3 sequence: CASSIDRGNAFF. In DNA form, the CDR3 reads TGCGCCAGCAGCATTGACAGGGGTAACGCTTTCTTT.

The chain is built from TRBV5-1 and TRBJ2-3; D uncertain. V dropped 4 bases and J dropped 3 bases, with 12 bases sitting between them. Germline V lookup: CDR1 SGHRS, CDR2 YFSETQ. This CDR3 has 14 amino acids. The CDR3 spells CASSPGPGTDTQYF. CDR3 DNA sequence: TGCGCCAGCAGCCCAGGACCTGGGACAGATACGCAGTATTTT.

This clonotype turned up a few times. This chain uses TRBV3-1 with TRBJ2-5, with TRBD2 identical over 10 bases. The germline V gene has CDR1 LGHDT and CDR2 YNNKEL (reference sequence). The CDR3 extends over 16 amino acids. Trimming removed 3 bases from V and 2 bases from J; junction bases left unmatched: 6. The CDR3 DNA follows: TGTGCCAGCAGCCACCTAGCGGGGGACCTACAAGAGACCCAGTACTTC. It encodes CASSHLAGDLQETQYF.

This clonotype was observed a handful of times. V is TRBV20-1 and J is TRBJ2-1, with TRBD2 matching over 8 bases. Trimming removed 2 bases from V and 6 bases from J; junction bases left unmatched: 6. Germline V CDR1 and CDR2: DFQATT, SNEGSKA (reference sequence). The CDR3 length is 14 residues. CDR3 nucleotides: TGCAGTGCTAGAAGGGCGGGGGGACCCAATGAGCAGTTCTTC. The encoded protein is CSARRAGGPNEQFF.

The J gene is TRBJ1-2, the V gene TRBV7-2; no firm D call. V was shortened by 5 bases and J by 5 bases, with 15 bases between the two germline ends. The CDR3 has 14 residues. The V gene's germline CDR1 is SGHTA and CDR2 FQGNSA. Here the CDR3 DNA reads TGTGCCAGCAGCCGATACCCCCTCGGGTATGGCTACACCTTC. Translating it yields CASSRYPLGYGYTF.

The chain has TRBV29-1 and TRBJ2-7, with D perhaps matching TRBD2 (5 bases). Germline CDR1 is SQVTM and CDR2 is ANQGSEA. The CDR3 is made up of 12 amino acids. Trimming removed 7 bases from V and 2 bases from J, with 12 bases in between. The CDR3 loop is CSARTGTYEQYF. CDR3 DNA sequence: TGCAGCGCCAGGACTGGAACCTACGAGCAGTACTTC.

A note on this clonotype: The junction differs from germline at one of its ends, possibly a read error. The chain carries TRBV6-5 and TRBJ2-1; D perhaps matches TRBD2 (7 bases). The germline CDR1 and CDR2 sequences are MNHEY and SVGAGI. The CDR3 extends over 14 amino acids. CDR3 protein: CASSYSKFGGPRVF. The CDR3 nucleotides read TGTGCCAGCAGTTACTCGAAGTTCGGGGGGCCCAGAGTCTTC.

The table lists this clonotype with a few counts. The junction does not match germline at one end; this may be a read error. The chain recombines TRBV7-7 with TRBJ2-5; unclear D gene. The CDR3 is 14 residues long. CDR1 is SSHAT and CDR2 is FNYEAQ in the germline V gene (reference sequence). Here the CDR3 DNA reads TGTGCTAGCAGCCCCCGGATAGCTCAAGAGACCCAGTACTTC. Translation: CASSPRIAQETQYF.

The chain uses TRBV11-2 and TRBJ2-3, with 7 bases matching TRBD2. Germline V gene lookup returns CDR1 SGHAT and CDR2 FQNNGV. The CDR3 sequence is 15 residues long. Trimming cost V 5 bases and J 0 bases; bases outside gene matches: 5. The CDR3 DNA reads TGTGCCAGCAGCCCTAGCGGTTTTAGCACAGATACGCAGTATTTT. Encoded protein: CASSPSGFSTDTQYF.

This clonotype was picked up a small number of times. The chain recombines TRBV24-1 with TRBJ1-5; the match to TRBD1 covers 9 bases. The ends lost 6 bases at V and 7 bases at J; junction bases unmatched: 9. The CDR3 length is 15 residues. CDR1 is KGHDR and CDR2 is SFDVKD in the germline V gene. The CDR3 bases are TGTGCCACCAGTCAAGCCGGACAGGGGACCCAGCCCCAGCATTTT. This sequence encodes CATSQAGQGTQPQHF.

This clonotype was seen a handful of times. The chain couples TRBV12-3 or TRBV12-4 to TRBJ1-6; D unresolved. Trimming removed 0 bases from V and 7 bases from J, with 4 bases in between. The CDR3 has 13 residues. Here the CDR3 DNA reads TGTGCCAGCAGTTTAGCAGGCAATTCACCCCTCCACTTT. It yields the protein CASSLAGNSPLHF.

V is TRBV5-1 and J is TRBJ2-1; TRBD1 might be the D (5 bases). The CDR3 sequence is 13 residues long. Trimming cost V 5 bases and J 8 bases, with 14 bases left between them. The V gene's germline CDR1 is SGHRS and CDR2 YFSETQ. The CDR3 protein is CASRWAGSDEQFF. CDR3 DNA: TGCGCCAGCAGGTGGGCAGGGTCGGATGAGCAGTTCTTC.

This clonotype showed up many times. The rearrangement uses TRBV19 and TRBJ2-6; D is perhaps TRBD1 (5 bases). The V and J ends lost 6 bases and 4 bases respectively, with 16 bases between them. The CDR3 is 16 amino acids. Looked up from germline, CDR1 is LNHDA and CDR2 is SQIVND (reference sequence). The CDR3 loop reads CASSAQVLGGANVLTF. Here the CDR3 DNA reads TGTGCCAGTAGCGCACAGGTTCTGGGAGGGGCCAACGTCCTGACTTTC.

The chain's CDR3 is CASGHSGNTIYF. CDR3 nucleotide sequence: TGTGCCAGCGGCCACTCTGGAAACACCATATATTTT. V is TRBV6-2 or TRBV6-3 and J is TRBJ1-3, with D uncertain. This CDR3 contains 12 residues. The ends were cut back, 8 bases at V and 0 bases at J, with 5 bases in the middle. CDR1 is MNHEY, CDR2 SVGEGT, per germline.

This clonotype was seen a few times. This rearrangement joins TRBV5-5 to TRBJ1-2, with TRBD1 matching 8 bases. The CDR3 extends over 14 amino acids. The germline V gene has CDR1 SGHKS and CDR2 YYEKEE (reference sequence). Unmatched junction bases numbered 8, after V lost 4 bases and J lost 6 bases. The CDR3, as DNA: TGTGCCAGCAGCAAACTACAGGGGGGGGATGGCTACACCTTC. Amino acids: CASSKLQGGDGYTF.

The V gene is TRBV14, the J gene TRBJ1-1; D is uncertain. The V end lost 5 bases, the J end lost 0 bases, and 7 bases lay between the germline ends. Germline values: CDR1 SGHDN, CDR2 FVKESK. This CDR3 comprises 13 residues. DNA for the CDR3: TGTGCCAGCAGCTCCGCCCTGAACACTGAAGCTTTCTTT. Residues: CASSSALNTEAFF.

V gene TRBV5-1 combines with J gene TRBJ2-1; 8 nucleotides align to TRBD2. V shed 2 bases, J shed 7 bases, and the junction held 5 bases outside the gene matches. CDR3 size: 14 residues. Looked up from germline, CDR1 is SGHRS and CDR2 is YFSETQ. CDR3 nucleotides: TGCGCCAGCAGCTTTTCCGCGGGGGGTAATGAGCAGTTCTTC. Translated, it gives CASSFSAGGNEQFF.

The CDR3 protein is CAISVDWAGVRYGYTF. CDR3 sequence (DNA): TGTGCCATCAGTGTGGATTGGGCAGGGGTGCGCTATGGCTACACCTTC. The chain links TRBV10-3 to TRBJ1-2; D may be TRBD1 (6 bases). Germline values: CDR1 ENHRY, CDR2 SYGVKD. The V end lost 4 bases, the J end lost 4 bases, and 19 bases lay between the germline ends. CDR3 length: 16 residues.

This chain joins TRBV3-1 and TRBJ2-5, with TRBD2 identical over 13 bases. In germline, CDR1 is LGHDT, CDR2 YNNKEL (reference sequence). Trimming took 4 bases from V and 7 from J; bases not matched to a gene: 9. The length of the CDR3 is 16 residues. The CDR3 is CASSRYTSGGAVTQYF. The CDR3 coding sequence is TGTGCCAGCAGCCGATACACTAGCGGGGGGGCCGTGACCCAGTACTTC.

This clonotype was seen repeatedly, ten times or more. The chain couples TRBV5-1 to TRBJ2-5; D is unresolved. CDR1 and CDR2 from the germline V gene are SGHRS and YFSETQ. Trimming pared 1 base from V and 2 bases from J, leaving 12 bases between. This CDR3 contains 15 residues. CDR3 sequence reads: CASSLTRPSQETQYF. The CDR3 nucleotides are TGCGCCAGCAGCTTGACCAGGCCCTCGCAAGAGACCCAGTACTTC.

This clonotype was detected once. CDR3 in amino acids: CASSFFRESLYGYTF. CDR3 bases: TGTGCCAGCAGCTTTTTCAGGGAAAGTCTTTATGGCTACACCTTC. This chain joins TRBV7-9 and TRBJ1-2, with a weak D call TRBD1 (5 bases). The germline V and J ends were trimmed by 3 bases and 5 bases, with 16 bases remaining between them. The germline V gene encodes CDR1 SEHNR and CDR2 FQNEAQ (reference sequence). The CDR3 has 15 amino acids.

The chain uses TRBV4-2 and TRBJ1-1; the match to TRBD1 covers 7 bases. The CDR3 has 15 residues. Germline CDR1 is LGHNA and CDR2 is YNFKEQ. J lost 0 bases, V lost 1 base, and 2 bases had no gene match. The CDR3 DNA reads as TGTGCCAGCAGCCAAGTCGACAGGGTGAACACTGAAGCTTTCTTT. Its protein product is CASSQVDRVNTEAFF.

The genes are TRBV7-2 and TRBJ2-7; 7 positions agree with TRBD1. The CDR3 is made up of 16 amino acids. V gave up 1 base and J gave up 3 bases; unmatched junction bases: 9. Germline V gene lookup returns CDR1 SGHTA and CDR2 FQGNSA. CDR3 DNA sequence: TGTGCCAGCAGCTTAGGCAGTACAGGGGCCTTCTACGAGCAGTACTTC. It codes for CASSLGSTGAFYEQYF.